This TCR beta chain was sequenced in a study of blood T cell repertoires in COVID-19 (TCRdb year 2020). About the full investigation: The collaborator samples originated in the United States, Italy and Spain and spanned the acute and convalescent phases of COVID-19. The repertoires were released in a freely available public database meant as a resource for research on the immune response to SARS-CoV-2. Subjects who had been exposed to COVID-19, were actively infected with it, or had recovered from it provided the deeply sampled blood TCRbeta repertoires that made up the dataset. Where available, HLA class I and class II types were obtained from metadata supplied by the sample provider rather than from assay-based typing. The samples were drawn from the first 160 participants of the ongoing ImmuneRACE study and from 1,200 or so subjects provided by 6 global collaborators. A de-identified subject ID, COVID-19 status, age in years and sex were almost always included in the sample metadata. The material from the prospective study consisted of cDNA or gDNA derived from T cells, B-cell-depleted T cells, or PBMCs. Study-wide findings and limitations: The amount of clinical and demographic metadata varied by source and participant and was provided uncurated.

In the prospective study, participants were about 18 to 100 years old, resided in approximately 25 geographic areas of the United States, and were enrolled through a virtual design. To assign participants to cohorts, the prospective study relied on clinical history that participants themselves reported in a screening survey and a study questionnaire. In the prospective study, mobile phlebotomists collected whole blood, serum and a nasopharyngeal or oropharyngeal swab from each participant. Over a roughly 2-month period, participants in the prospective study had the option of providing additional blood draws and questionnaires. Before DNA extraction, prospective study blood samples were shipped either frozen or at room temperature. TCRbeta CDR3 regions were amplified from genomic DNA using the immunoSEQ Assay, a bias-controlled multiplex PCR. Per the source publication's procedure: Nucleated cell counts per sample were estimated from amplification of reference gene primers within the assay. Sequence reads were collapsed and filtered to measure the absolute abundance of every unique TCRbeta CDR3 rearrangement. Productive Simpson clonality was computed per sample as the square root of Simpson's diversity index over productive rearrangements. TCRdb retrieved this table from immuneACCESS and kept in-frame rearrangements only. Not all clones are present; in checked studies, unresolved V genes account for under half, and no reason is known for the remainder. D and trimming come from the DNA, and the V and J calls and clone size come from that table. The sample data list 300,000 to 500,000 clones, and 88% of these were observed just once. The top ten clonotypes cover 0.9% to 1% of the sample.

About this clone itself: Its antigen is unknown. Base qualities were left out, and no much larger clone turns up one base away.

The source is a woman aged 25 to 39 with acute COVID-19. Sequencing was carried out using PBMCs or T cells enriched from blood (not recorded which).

The nucleotide sequence is given as TGTGCCACCAGTGCCCCGGGGGGGACAGGGGGTCAGAATGAGCAGTTCTTC. Its protein product is CATSAPGGTGGQNEQFF. The chain links TRBV24-1 with TRBJ2-1; TRBD1 agrees with 11 junctional bases. Trimming leaves V shorter by 5 bases and J shorter by 7 bases, with the junction holding 12 bases beyond the gene matches. The CDR3 measures 17 amino acids from cysteine to phenylalanine. Only the CDR3 region is kept as DNA, spanning 51 bases read in frame from base 1. CDR1 KGHDR and CDR2 SFDVKD were looked up in the germline V gene.